This T cell receptor (beta chain) emerged from a study of cytomegalovirus exposure and HLA in healthy donors. Study as a whole: Earlier findings included approximately 120 million unique TCR beta sequences obtained from 150 million to 200 million T cells. General observations from the study: CMV serostatus stood as the only immune exposure information on hand. Listed as cytomegalovirus-associated were 150 to 200 TCR beta chains.

The primer mix had 60 Vbeta and 13 Jbeta primers. TCRdb's copy holds only in-frame clones and misses some; the assay was immunoSEQ multiplex PCR. The repertoire has more than 110,000 clones, roughly 78% of them found once; the top ten carry over 2%. A note on this clone: Its antigen is currently unknown.

Germline assignment: CDR1 LNHDA and CDR2 SQIVND (reference sequence). The CDR3 covers 15 residues. V dropped 5 bases and J dropped 6 bases, with 20 bases sitting between them. The chain employs TRBV19 and TRBJ2-7; D possibly corresponds to TRBD2 (6 bases). Sequencing was done on a sample of PBMCs. The clonotype was recovered from a young man in good health and CMV-seronegative. This CDR3 is CASSPGTGGLGEQYF. The CDR3 DNA follows: TGTGCCAGTAGTCCCGGGACTGGGGGTCTAGGCGAGCAGTACTTC.